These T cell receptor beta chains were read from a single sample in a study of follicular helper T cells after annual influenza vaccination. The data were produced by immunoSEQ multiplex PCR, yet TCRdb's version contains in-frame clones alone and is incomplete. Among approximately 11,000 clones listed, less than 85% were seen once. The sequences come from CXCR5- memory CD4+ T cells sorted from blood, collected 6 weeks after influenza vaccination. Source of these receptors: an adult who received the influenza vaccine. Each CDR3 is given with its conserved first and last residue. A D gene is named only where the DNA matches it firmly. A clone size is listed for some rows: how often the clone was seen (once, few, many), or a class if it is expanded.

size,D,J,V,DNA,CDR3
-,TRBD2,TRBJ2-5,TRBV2,TGTGCCAGCCGGGGACTAGCAGAGCAAGAGACCCAGTACTTC,CASRGLAEQETQYF
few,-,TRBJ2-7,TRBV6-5,TGTGCCAGCAGTCTGACCACCGTCAGAAGGGAGCAGTACTTC,CASSLTTVRREQYF
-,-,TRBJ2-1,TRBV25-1,TGTGCCAGCCGACAAGGAACCTACAATGAGCAGTTCTTC,CASRQGTYNEQFF
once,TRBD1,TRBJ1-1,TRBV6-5,TGTGCCAGCAGTTACCTGGGACAGAGCACTGAAGCTTTCTTT,CASSYLGQSTEAFF
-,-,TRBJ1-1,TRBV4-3,TGCGCCAGCAGCCAAGATATCCCCGCAGGTGACACTGAAGCTTTCTTT,CASSQDIPAGDTEAFF
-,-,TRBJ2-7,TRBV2,TGTGCCAGCCACCCCGGGGGCTCCTACGAGCAGTACTTC,CASHPGGSYEQYF
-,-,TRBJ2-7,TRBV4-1,TGCGCCAGCAGCCAAGGGCATGGGGGCTCCTACGAGCAGTACTTC,CASSQGHGGSYEQYF
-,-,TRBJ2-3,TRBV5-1,TGCGCCAGCAGCTTGGGTCAGGGTGCAGATACGCAGTATTTT,CASSLGQGADTQYF
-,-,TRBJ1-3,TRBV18,TGTGCCAGCTCACTTTTCCGGGACACATACTCTGGAAACACCATATATTTT,CASSLFRDTYSGNTIYF
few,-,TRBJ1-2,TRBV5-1,TGCGCCAGCAGCTGGGAAGGTAACTATGGCTACACCTTC,CASSWEGNYGYTF
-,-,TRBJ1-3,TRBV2,TGTGCCAGCTTCGGGGGGGCGCTTGGAAACACCATATATTTT,CASFGGALGNTIYF
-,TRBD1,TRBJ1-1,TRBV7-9,TGTGCCAGCAGCCGATCGACAGGGATGAACACTGAAGCTTTCTTT,CASSRSTGMNTEAFF
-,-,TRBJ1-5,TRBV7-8,TGTGCCAGCAGCTTAGGGGGCCGACGCCAACCCGGTCAGCCCCAGCATTTT,CASSLGGRRQPGQPQHF
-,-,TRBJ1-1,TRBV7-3,TGTGCCAGCAGCTTAGGGGCGAACACTGAAGCTTTCTTT,CASSLGANTEAFF
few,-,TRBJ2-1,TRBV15,TGTGCCACCAGCAGAGATCCTCCCTTGGATGAGCAGTTCTTC,CATSRDPPLDEQFF
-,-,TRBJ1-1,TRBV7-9,TGTGCCAGCACCATCGTTGGCGTACCCCCTCGGGCTTTCTTT,CASTIVGVPPRAFF
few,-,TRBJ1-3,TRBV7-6,TGTGCCAGCTACGGCTACTCTGGAAACACCATGTATTTT,CASYGYSGNTMYF
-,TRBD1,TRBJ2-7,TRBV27,TGTGCCAGCAGTTTATTCTTCGGGACAGGGAATCCCTACGAGCAGTACTTC,CASSLFFGTGNPYEQYF
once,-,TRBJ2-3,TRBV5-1,TGCGCCAGCAGCCTTGGGGTAGGGGGGCCTGGGGCAGATACGCAGTATTTT,CASSLGVGGPGADTQYF
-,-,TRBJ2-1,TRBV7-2,TGTGCCAGCAGCCTACGAAATGAGCAGTTCTTC,CASSLRNEQFF
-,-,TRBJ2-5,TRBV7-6,TGTGCCAGCAGCTCCGGGGTTCAAGAGACCCAGTACTTC,CASSSGVQETQYF
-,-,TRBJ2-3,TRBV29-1,TGCAGCGTTGTCGGGACAGATACGCAGTATTTT,CSVVGTDTQYF
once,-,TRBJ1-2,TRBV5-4,TGTGCCAGCAGTCCGGCTGAATACGTTGCCTATGGCTACACCTTC,CASSPAEYVAYGYTF
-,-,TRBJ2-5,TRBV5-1,TGCGCCAGCAGCTTGGGGGCGTTGGGCCCACAAGAGACCCAGTACTTC,CASSLGALGPQETQYF
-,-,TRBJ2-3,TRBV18,TGTGCCAGCGTCCAGGGGCGAGCAGATACGCAGTATTTT,CASVQGRADTQYF
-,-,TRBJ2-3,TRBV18,TGTGCCAGCTCACCAAAACTAGCAGGCACAGATACGCAGTATTTT,CASSPKLAGTDTQYF